The sequence of this TCR beta chain was determined in a study of blood T cell repertoires in COVID-19. Assay: immunoSEQ multiplex PCR; the TCRdb copy retains only in-frame clones and omits some. There are about 200,000 clones in the sample; around 80% occur only once, and 6.9% lies in the top ten. The sequencing input was peripheral blood. The TCR comes from a human donor with acute or convalescent COVID-19. The donor label of this sample is uncertain.

This chain's CDR3 is CASSLAGRGSYNEQFF. CDR3 sequence (DNA): TGTGCCAGCAGCTTAGCGGGCAGGGGTTCCTACAATGAGCAGTTCTTC. The rearrangement joins TRBV7-2 to TRBJ2-1, with D possibly TRBD1 on 6 matching bases. The CDR3 consists of 16 residues. Deletions cut 0 bases from V and 1 base from J, with 10 bases between. From germline, CDR1 is SGHTA and CDR2 FQGNSA.